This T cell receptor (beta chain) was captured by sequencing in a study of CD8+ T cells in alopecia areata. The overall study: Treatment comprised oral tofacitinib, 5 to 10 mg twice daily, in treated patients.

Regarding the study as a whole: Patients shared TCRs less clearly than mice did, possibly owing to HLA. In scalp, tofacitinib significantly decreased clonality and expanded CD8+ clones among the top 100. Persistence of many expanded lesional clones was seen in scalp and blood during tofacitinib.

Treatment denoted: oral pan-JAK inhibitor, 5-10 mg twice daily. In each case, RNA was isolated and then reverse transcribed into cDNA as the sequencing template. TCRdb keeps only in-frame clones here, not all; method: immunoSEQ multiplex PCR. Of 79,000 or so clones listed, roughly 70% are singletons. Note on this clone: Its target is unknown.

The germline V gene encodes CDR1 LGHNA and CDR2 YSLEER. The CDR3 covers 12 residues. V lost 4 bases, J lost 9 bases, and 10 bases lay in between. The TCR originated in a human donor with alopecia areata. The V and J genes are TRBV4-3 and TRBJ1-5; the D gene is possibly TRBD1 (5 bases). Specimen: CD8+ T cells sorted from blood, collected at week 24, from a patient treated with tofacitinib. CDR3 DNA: TGCGCCAGCAGCCTTCGTGGGGGGCCCCAGCATTTT. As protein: CASSLRGGPQHF.